This T cell receptor beta chain originates from a study of OX40 agonist ivuxolimab in advanced cancers. The table came from immunoSEQ multiplex PCR; TCRdb's copy has only in-frame clones and leaves some out. The sample comprises around 72,000 clones, more than 75% of which are singletons, and about a sixth rests with the top ten. This CDR3 has 16 residues. Trimming cost V 3 bases and J 2 bases; bases outside gene matches: 0. Germline CDR1 MGHRA, CDR2 YSYEKL. Specimen: CD4+ or CD8+ T cells sorted from blood, collected in a trial of the OX40 agonist ivuxolimab. This clonotype was sampled from an adult with an advanced solid tumor such as melanoma, head and neck, liver or kidney cancer. The rearrangement uses TRBV4-1 and TRBJ2-1, with 14 bases fitting TRBD2. This CDR3 is CASSQTSGRAYNEQFF. The DNA for the CDR3 is TGCGCCAGCAGCCAGACTAGCGGGAGGGCCTACAATGAGCAGTTCTTC.